This entry lists 13 T cell receptor beta chains sequenced from one sample in a study of OX40 agonist ivuxolimab in advanced cancers. The protocol was immunoSEQ multiplex PCR, while the TCRdb copy is restricted to in-frame clones and leaves out a portion. The sample yields roughly 48,000 clones, 75% to 85% seen once. The starting material was CD4+ or CD8+ T cells sorted from blood, obtained in a trial of the OX40 agonist ivuxolimab. Receptor source: an adult with an advanced solid tumor such as melanoma, head and neck, liver or kidney cancer.

The chain employs TRBV29-1 and TRBJ1-2; D gene uncertain. V lost 1 base and J 4 bases, leaving 7 bases between the germline ends. CDR1 and CDR2 (germline): SQVTM, ANQGSEA. The CDR3 has 12 amino acids. This CDR3 reads CSVEGRPYGYTF. DNA of the CDR3: TGCAGCGTTGAAGGGAGGCCCTATGGCTACACCTTC.

In this sample, this clone turned up once. The chain has TRBV18 and TRBJ2-5; 13 positions agree with TRBD2. Trimming took 3 bases from V and 8 from J; bases not matched to a gene: 6. The CDR3 has 15 residues. Germline lookup yields CDR1 KGHSH and CDR2 LQKENI. This chain's CDR3 is CASSPTSGGPSTQYF. The CDR3, as DNA: TGTGCCAGCTCACCGACTAGCGGGGGGCCGTCTACCCAGTACTTC.

CDR3 protein: CAWSGPGDHEQYF. The CDR3 DNA follows: TGTGCCTGGAGTGGGCCGGGGGACCACGAGCAGTACTTC. This chain connects TRBV30 to TRBJ2-7, with D maybe TRBD2 (6 bases). Germline values: CDR1 GTSNPN, CDR2 SVGIG (reference sequence). The CDR3 length is 13 residues. V lost 1 base and J lost 5, with 12 bases in between.

The chain links TRBV30 to TRBJ2-1; possible D gene TRBD1, 5 bases. Trimming pared 7 bases from V and 9 bases from J, leaving 22 bases between. CDR1 GTSNPN and CDR2 SVGIG come from the germline V gene (reference sequence). The CDR3 length is 14 residues. As DNA, the CDR3 is TGTGCCTCGACAAACTCGGACATTCACGGTGAGCAGTTCTTC. Protein product: CASTNSDIHGEQFF.

The V and J genes are TRBV19 and TRBJ2-7; D may match TRBD1 or TRBD2 (5 bases each). Germline assignment: CDR1 LNHDA and CDR2 SQIVND (reference sequence). The CDR3 length is 16 residues. V was trimmed by 5 bases and J by 5 bases, leaving 22 bases between them. CDR3: CASSGNRRSTGNEQYF. The CDR3, as DNA: TGTGCCAGTAGTGGGAACAGGAGATCGACGGGAAACGAGCAGTACTTC.

The chain has TRBV19 and TRBJ1-5; D might be TRBD1 (5 bases). In germline, CDR1 is LNHDA, CDR2 SQIVND (reference sequence). CDR3 length: 15 amino acids. Trimming stripped 4 bases from V and 0 bases from J, with 10 bases between. The CDR3 here is CASSTTAYSNQPQHF. In DNA, the CDR3 is TGTGCCAGTAGTACGACAGCGTATAGCAATCAGCCCCAGCATTTT.

The chain uses TRBV6-5 and TRBJ2-1; tentatively, D is TRBD2 (6 bases). V lost 6 bases, J lost 3 bases, and 12 bases lay in between. The CDR3 has 14 residues. Germline V gene lookup returns CDR1 MNHEY and CDR2 SVGAGI. The CDR3 region is CASREMGGYNEQFF. CDR3 nucleotide sequence: TGTGCCAGCAGGGAAATGGGAGGCTACAATGAGCAGTTCTTC.

V is TRBV7-2 and J is TRBJ2-3, with 8 positions matching TRBD1. The CDR3 runs to 16 residues. Germline V gives CDR1 SGHTA, CDR2 FQGNSA. V shed 1 base and J 4 bases; nucleotides not matched to a gene: 7. CDR3 loop: CASSLGAGGFADTQYF. The DNA of the CDR3 is TGTGCCAGCAGCTTAGGTGCAGGGGGCTTCGCAGATACGCAGTATTTT.

The CDR3: CASSPKVAGGREQFF. Here the CDR3 DNA reads TGTGCCAGCAGCCCGAAAGTAGCGGGGGGGCGGGAGCAGTTCTTC. The V and J genes are TRBV7-2 and TRBJ2-1; 11 bases fit TRBD2. This CDR3 contains 15 residues. Germline V lookup: CDR1 SGHTA, CDR2 FQGNSA. Losses at the gene ends were 5 bases for V and 10 bases for J; bases not matched to a gene: 10.

V gene TRBV7-6 combines with J gene TRBJ1-4; possible D gene TRBD1, 5 bases. V was shortened by 8 bases and J by 4 bases, with 20 bases between the two germline ends. The CDR3 contains 16 residues. From germline, CDR1 is SGHVS and CDR2 FNYEAQ. Here the CDR3 DNA reads TGTGCCAGCTCAAGACAGCCGACGATGGTTAATGAAAAACTGTTTTTT. Its protein is CASSRQPTMVNEKLFF.

The rearrangement links TRBV19 to TRBJ1-3; D is possibly TRBD1 (6 bases). Trimming removed 5 bases from V and 2 bases from J, with 7 bases in between. There are 13 residues in the CDR3. Germline assignment: CDR1 LNHDA and CDR2 SQIVND (reference sequence). The CDR3 DNA is TGTGCCAGTAGTCGACAGGCTGGAAACACCATATATTTT. It encodes CASSRQAGNTIYF.

The chain is built from TRBV7-2 and TRBJ2-7, with 8 bases that match TRBD1. This CDR3 has 19 amino acids. CDR1 and CDR2 (germline): SGHTA, FQGNSA. The V and J ends lost 4 bases and 3 bases, in that order; junction bases with no gene match: 20. The CDR3 here is CASSSPSREGGQGRYEQYF. The CDR3 bases are TGTGCCAGCAGCTCTCCATCACGCGAGGGTGGACAGGGCCGCTACGAGCAGTACTTC. Using reference TRBV7-2 and TRBJ2-7 for the parts outside the CDR3, the full variable domain is GAGVSQSPSNKVTEKGKDVELRCDPISGHTALYWYRQSLGQGLEFLIYFQGNSAPDKSGLPSDRFSAERTGGSVSTLTIQRTQQEDSAVYLCASSSPSREGGQGRYEQYFGPGTRLTVT.

This clone has only one observation. The chain couples TRBV19 to TRBJ2-5; 12 bases are shared with TRBD2. V lost 5 bases, J lost 3 bases, and 7 bases stayed unmatched. Germline assignment: CDR1 LNHDA and CDR2 SQIVND (reference sequence). The CDR3 spans 16 residues. CDR3 nucleotides: TGTGCCAGTAGTCCCTCACTAGCGGGGGGCGAAGAGACCCAGTACTTC. It specifies CASSPSLAGGEETQYF.